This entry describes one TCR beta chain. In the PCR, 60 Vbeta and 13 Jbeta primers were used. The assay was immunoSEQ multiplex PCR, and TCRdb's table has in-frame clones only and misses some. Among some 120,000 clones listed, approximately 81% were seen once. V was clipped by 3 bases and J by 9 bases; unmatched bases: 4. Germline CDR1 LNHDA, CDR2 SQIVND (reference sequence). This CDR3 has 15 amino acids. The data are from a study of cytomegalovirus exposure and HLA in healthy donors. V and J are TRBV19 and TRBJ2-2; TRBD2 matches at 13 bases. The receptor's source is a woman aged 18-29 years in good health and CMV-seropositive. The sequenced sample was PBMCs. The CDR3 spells CASSIGTSGIRELFF. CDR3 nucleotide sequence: TGTGCCAGTAGTATCGGGACTAGCGGGATTCGGGAGCTGTTTTTT.